This T cell receptor beta chain was documented in a study of shared clonotypes between healthy human individuals. As to this clone: Its antigen is not known.

Recent vaccinations or acute infections were absent in the healthy HIV-negative adult donors. The study's findings and limits: Larger richness was generally estimated for naive than memory subsets. An expected dependence of interdonor clonotype sharing on sequencing depth was noted. Limitation of the genetic and exposure-history diversity represented came from the few donors.

The repertoire was sequenced with immunoSEQ multiplex PCR; TCRdb's copy has only in-frame clones and lacks some. This sample yields some 630,000 clones, of which around 72% are seen a single time; about 1.7% belongs to the top ten. Material: memory CD4+ T cells sorted from blood. Subset noted: CD45RA-negative fraction. The receptor was derived from a woman aged 25-40 years in good health.

For the CDR3, the DNA is TGTGCCTGGGGACAGGGGGCGGCATATGGCTACACCTTC. Its protein product is CAWGQGAAYGYTF. The V gene is TRBV30, the J gene TRBJ1-2; 11 bases map to TRBD1. CDR3 length equals 13 residues. Germline V gene data show CDR1 as GTSNPN and CDR2 as SVGIG (reference sequence). Trimming took 5 bases from V and 5 from J; bases not matched to a gene: 4.